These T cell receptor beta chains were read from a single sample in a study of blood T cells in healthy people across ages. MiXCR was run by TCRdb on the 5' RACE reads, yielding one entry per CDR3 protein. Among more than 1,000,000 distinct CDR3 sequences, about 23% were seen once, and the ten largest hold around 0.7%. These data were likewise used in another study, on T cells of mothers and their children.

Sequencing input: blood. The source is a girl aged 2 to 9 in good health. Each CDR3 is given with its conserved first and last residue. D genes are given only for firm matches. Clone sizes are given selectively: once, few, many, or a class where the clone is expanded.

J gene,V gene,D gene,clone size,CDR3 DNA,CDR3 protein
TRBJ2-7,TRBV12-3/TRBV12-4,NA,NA,TGTGCCAGCAGTTATATGGGGGCCTCCTACGAGCAGTACTTC,CASSYMGASYEQYF
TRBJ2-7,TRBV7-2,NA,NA,TGTGCCAGCAGCTCCACGGTGGGCGGGTACGAGCAGTACTTC,CASSSTVGGYEQYF
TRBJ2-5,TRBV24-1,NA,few,TGTGCCTCGGCTAGCGAGACAGAGACCCAGTACTTC,CASASETETQYF
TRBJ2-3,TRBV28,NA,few,TGTGCCAGCAGTTTAACCTTAGGGGGAGATACGCAGTATTTT,CASSLTLGGDTQYF
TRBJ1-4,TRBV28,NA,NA,TGTGCCAGCAGTTTACTGGGGTATGAAAAACTGTTTTTT,CASSLLGYEKLFF
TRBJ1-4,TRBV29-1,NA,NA,TGCAGCGTTGAAGACCGGTCAAGGGAAAAACTGTTTTTT,CSVEDRSREKLFF
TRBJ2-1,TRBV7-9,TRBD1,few,TGTGCCAGCAGCATGACAGGGGCCCTCTACAATGAGCAGTTCTTC,CASSMTGALYNEQFF
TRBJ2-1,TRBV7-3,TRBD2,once,TGTGCCAGCAGCTTTGGGACTAGCGCTTGGAATGAGCAGTTCTTC,CASSFGTSAWNEQFF
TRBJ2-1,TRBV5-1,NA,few,TGCGCCAGCAGCCGTCCGAGATACAATGAGCAGTTCTTC,CASSRPRYNEQFF
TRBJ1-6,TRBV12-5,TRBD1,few,TGTGCTAGTGGTTTGTTCATCGGGACAGGGTACTCACCCCTCCACTTT,CASGLFIGTGYSPLHF
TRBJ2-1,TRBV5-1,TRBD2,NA,TGCGCCAGCAGTCAATACAAGACTAGCGGCTCCTACAATGAGCAGTTCTTC,CASSQYKTSGSYNEQFF
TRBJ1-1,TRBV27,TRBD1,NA,TGTGCCAGCAGTCCGGGACAGGGGACATTTGAAGCTTTCTTT,CASSPGQGTFEAFF
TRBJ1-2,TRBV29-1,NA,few,TGCAGCGGCCGGGAATCTGAGGGCTACACCTTC,CSGRESEGYTF
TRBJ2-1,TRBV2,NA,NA,TGTGCCAGCAGTGAAGCGCTTGGGACCTACAATGAGCAGTTCTTC,CASSEALGTYNEQFF
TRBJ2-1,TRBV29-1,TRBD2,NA,TGCAGCTTTGGACTAGCGGGGCACTACAATGAGCAGTTCTTC,CSFGLAGHYNEQFF
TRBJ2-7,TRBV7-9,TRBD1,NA,TGTGCCAGCCCGGGACAGGCGATATACGAGCAGTACTTC,CASPGQAIYEQYF
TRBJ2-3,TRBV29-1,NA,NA,TGCAGCGTTGAAGGCTCAGATACGCAGTATTTT,CSVEGSDTQYF
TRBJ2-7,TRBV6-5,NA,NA,TGTGCCAGCAGTTACGCGGGGATGGTAAACGAGCGGTACTTC,CASSYAGMVNERYF
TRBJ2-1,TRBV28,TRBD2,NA,TGTGCCAGCAGGTCAATGTTGCGGGAGGTTTACAATGAGCAGTTCTTC,CASRSMLREVYNEQFF
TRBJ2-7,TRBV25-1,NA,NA,TGTGCCAGCATGGGGCCGGGCGCCTACGAGCAGTACTTC,CASMGPGAYEQYF
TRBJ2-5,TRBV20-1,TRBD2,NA,TGCAGTGCTAGACCGCTAGCGGGGGACCAAGAGACCCAGTACTTC,CSARPLAGDQETQYF
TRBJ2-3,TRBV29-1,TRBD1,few,TGCAGCGGAATTTATACCGGGACAGGATCAGATACGCAGTATTTT,CSGIYTGTGSDTQYF
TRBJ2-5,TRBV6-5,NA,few,TGTGCCAGCAGCCCCTCGAGGATGGAGACCCAGTACTTC,CASSPSRMETQYF
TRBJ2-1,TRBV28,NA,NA,TGTGCCAGCAGAAAGACAGGAAGGGATGAGCAGTTCTTC,CASRKTGRDEQFF
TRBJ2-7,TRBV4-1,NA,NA,TGCGCCAGCAGCCAAGGTCAAAGGGCCGAGCAGTACTTC,CASSQGQRAEQYF
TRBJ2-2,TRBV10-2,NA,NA,TGCGCCAGCACGATCGGGGAGAGGACCGGGGAGCTGTTTTTT,CASTIGERTGELFF
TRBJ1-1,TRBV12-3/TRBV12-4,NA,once,TGTGCCAGCTCCTATGGGGGTTTAGGGGCTTTCTTT,CASSYGGLGAFF
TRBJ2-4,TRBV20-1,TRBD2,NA,TGCAATGCTAGAGATCGGCTAGCGGGAGGCGGTAAGGCCAAAAACATTCAGTACTTC,CNARDRLAGGGKAKNIQYF